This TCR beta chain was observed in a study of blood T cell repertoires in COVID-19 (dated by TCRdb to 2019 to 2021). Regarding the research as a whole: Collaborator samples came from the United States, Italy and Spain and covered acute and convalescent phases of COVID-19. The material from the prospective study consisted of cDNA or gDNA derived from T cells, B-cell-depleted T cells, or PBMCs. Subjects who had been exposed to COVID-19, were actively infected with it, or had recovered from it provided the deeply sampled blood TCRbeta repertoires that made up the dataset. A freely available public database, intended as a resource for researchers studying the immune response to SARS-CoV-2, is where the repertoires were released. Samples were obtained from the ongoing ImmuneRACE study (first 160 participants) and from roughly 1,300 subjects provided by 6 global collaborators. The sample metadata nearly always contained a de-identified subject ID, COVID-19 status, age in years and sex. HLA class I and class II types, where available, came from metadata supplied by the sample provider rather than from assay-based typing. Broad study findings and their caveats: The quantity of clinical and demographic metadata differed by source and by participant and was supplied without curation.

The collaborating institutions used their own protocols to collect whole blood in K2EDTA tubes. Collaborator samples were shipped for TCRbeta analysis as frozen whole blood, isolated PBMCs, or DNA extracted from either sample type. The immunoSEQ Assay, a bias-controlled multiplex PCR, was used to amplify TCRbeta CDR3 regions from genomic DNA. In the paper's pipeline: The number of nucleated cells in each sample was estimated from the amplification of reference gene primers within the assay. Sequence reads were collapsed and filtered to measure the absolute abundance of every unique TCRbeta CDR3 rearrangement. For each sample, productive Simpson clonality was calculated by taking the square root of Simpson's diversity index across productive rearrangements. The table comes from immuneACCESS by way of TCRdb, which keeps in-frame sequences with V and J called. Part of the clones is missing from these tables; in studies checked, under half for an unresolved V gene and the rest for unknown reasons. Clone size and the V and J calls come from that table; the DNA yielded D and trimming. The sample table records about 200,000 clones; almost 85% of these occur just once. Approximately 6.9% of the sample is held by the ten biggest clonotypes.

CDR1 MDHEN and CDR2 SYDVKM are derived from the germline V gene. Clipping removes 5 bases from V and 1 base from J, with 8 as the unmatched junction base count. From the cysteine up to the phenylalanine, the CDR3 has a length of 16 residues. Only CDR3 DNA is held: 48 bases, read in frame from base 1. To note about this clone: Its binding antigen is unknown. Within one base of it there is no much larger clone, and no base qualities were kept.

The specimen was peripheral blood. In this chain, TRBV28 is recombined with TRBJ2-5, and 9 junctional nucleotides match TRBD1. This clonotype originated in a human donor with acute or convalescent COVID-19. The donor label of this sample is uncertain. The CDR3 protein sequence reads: CASSLSGTGLQETQYF. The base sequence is TGTGCCAGCAGTCTAAGTGGGACAGGGCTCCAAGAGACCCAGTACTTC.